This is a list of T cell receptor beta chains from one sample in a study of T cell responses to AZD1222 COVID-19 vaccine. The repertoire was sequenced with immunoSEQ multiplex PCR; TCRdb's copy has only in-frame clones and lacks some. The sample carries approximately 120,000 clones, approximately 92% recorded once. Here the sequenced sample was peripheral blood, taken on day 0 of AZD1222 vaccination. These receptor sequences come from an adult in good health. Both conserved end residues are part of each CDR3. The D gene is left open where the match is weak.

D gene,J gene,V gene,CDR3 protein,CDR3 DNA
.,TRBJ1-3,TRBV5-1,CASSFQGNSGNTIYF,TGCGCCAGCAGCTTTCAGGGTAACTCTGGAAACACCATATATTTT
TRBD2,TRBJ2-3,TRBV7-2,CASSLGVLWREVGDTQYF,TGTGCCAGCAGCTTAGGAGTTTTGTGGCGGGAGGTGGGGGATACGCAGTATTTT
TRBD1,TRBJ2-7,TRBV7-8,CASSFWTGEIRADEQYF,TGTGCCAGCAGTTTTTGGACAGGGGAGATTCGAGCGGACGAGCAGTACTTC
.,TRBJ2-1,TRBV12-3/TRBV12-4,CASSLKIYNEQFF,TGTGCCAGCAGTTTAAAGATATACAATGAGCAGTTCTTC
TRBD1,TRBJ2-1,TRBV11-2,CASSTDRGRYNEQFF,TGTGCCAGCAGCACAGACAGGGGTCGTTACAATGAGCAGTTCTTC
TRBD1,TRBJ2-3,TRBV7-2,CASSLGRQGARSDTQYF,TGTGCCAGCAGCTTAGGTCGGCAGGGGGCGCGTTCAGATACGCAGTATTTT
.,TRBJ1-5,TRBV7-6,CASSSAVGLYSNQPQHF,TGTGCCAGCAGCTCTGCAGTAGGGCTCTATAGCAATCAGCCCCAGCATTTT
.,TRBJ2-3,TRBV30,CAWSPTGFGTDTQYF,TGTGCCTGGAGTCCTACAGGGTTTGGCACAGATACGCAGTATTTT
.,TRBJ2-1,TRBV7-9,CASSFEDEQFF,TGTGCCAGCAGCTTCGAGGATGAGCAGTTCTTC
.,TRBJ1-2,TRBV6-6,CASSLTAYGYTF,TGTGCCAGCAGTTTGACAGCTTATGGCTACACCTTC
.,TRBJ2-1,TRBV11-2,CASSPNRPRDNQFF,TGTGCCAGCAGTCCAAATCGACCCCGGGACAACCAGTTCTTC
.,TRBJ2-7,TRBV9,CASSVGGRAPYEQYF,TGTGCCAGCAGCGTAGGGGGCAGGGCCCCCTACGAGCAGTACTTC
.,TRBJ1-2,TRBV28,CASRRMGTGGYTF,TGTGCCAGCAGACGGATGGGGACGGGAGGCTACACCTTC